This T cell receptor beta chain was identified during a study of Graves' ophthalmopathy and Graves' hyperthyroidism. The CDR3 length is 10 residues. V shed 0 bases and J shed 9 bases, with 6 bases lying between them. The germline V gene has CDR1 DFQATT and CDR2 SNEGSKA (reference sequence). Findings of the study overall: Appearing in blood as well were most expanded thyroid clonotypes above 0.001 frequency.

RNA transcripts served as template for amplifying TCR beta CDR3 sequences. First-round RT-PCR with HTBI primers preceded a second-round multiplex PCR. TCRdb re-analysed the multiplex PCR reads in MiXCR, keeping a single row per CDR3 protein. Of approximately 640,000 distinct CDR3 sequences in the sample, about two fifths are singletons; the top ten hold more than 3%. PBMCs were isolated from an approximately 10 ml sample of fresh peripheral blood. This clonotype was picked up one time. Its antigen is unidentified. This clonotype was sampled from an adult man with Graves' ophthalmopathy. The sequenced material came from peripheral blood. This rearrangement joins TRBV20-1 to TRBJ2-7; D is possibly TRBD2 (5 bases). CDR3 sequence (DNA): TGCAGTGCTAGAGATGGGAGGCAGTACTTC. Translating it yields CSARDGRQYF.